The T cell receptor beta chain under discussion was sequenced for a study of CD8 T cells in Susac syndrome. In the study overall: Patients with Susac syndrome had blood drawn and were at that point therapy-naive, on corticosteroids, or on intravenous immunoglobulin alone.

The V end lost 10 bases, the J end lost 1 base, and 15 bases lay between the germline ends. Per germline, CDR1 MDHEN and CDR2 SYDVKM. The CDR3 sequence is 14 residues long. Worth noting for this clonotype: What it binds is unknown.

The authors reverse transcribed roughly 0.5 to 1 ug RNA with random hexamers. TCRdb recomputed calls from the immunoSEQ multiplex PCR reads with MiXCR, one row per CDR3 protein. The sample comprises 75,000 to 100,000 distinct CDR3 sequences, 94% of which are singletons, and roughly 0.97% rests with the top ten. Study-level points and caveats: As the study acknowledged, the number of individuals in its TCR sequencing and HLA analysis was relatively small.

The receptor was isolated from a human donor with Susac syndrome. The rearrangement links TRBV28 to TRBJ2-3; D is unresolved. The sequencing sample was made of CD8+ T cells from PBMCs. The CDR3 region is CATADEVGTDTQYF. CDR3 nucleotide sequence: TGTGCCACCGCAGATGAGGTTGGCACAGATACGCAGTATTTT.